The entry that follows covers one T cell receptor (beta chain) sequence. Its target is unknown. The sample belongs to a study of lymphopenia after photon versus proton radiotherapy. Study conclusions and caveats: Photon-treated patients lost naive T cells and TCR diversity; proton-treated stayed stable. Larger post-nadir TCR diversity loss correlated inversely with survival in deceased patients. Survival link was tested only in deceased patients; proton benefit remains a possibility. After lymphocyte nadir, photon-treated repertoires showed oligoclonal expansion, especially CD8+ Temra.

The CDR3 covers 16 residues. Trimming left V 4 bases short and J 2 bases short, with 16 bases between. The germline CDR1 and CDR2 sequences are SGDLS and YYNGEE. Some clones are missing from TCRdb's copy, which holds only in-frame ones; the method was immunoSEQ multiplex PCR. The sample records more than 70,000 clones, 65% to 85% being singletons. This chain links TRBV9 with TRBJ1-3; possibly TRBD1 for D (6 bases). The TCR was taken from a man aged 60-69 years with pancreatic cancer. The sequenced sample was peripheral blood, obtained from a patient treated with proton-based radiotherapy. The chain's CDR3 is CASSPWRRTAGNTIYF. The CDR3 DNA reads TGTGCCAGCAGCCCATGGAGGAGGACAGCTGGAAACACCATATATTTT.